This section outlines one T cell receptor beta chain sequence together with its context. The data belong to a study of blood T cell repertoires in COVID-19. Across the whole study: Sample material is recorded as cDNA or gDNA derived from T cells, B-cell-depleted T cells, or PBMCs.

Original processing methods: The assay estimated nucleated cells by amplifying reference gene primers. Produced via immunoSEQ multiplex PCR; TCRdb's table is partial and in-frame only. V and J calls plus clone size are reproduced from that table; the DNA served to infer D and trimming. The sample has approximately 90,000 clones; 81% are singletons. CDR3 length equals 14 residues. Germline V gene sequence: CDR1 GTSNPN, CDR2 SVGIG (reference sequence). With 4 bases removed from V and 9 bases from J, the gap between germline ends came to 16 bases. This sequence joins TRBV30 and TRBJ1-6; maybe TRBD1 (6 bases). Sequenced input: peripheral blood. The sequence was obtained from a man aged 55 to 69 with acute or convalescent COVID-19. CDR3 sequence: CAWTNSGGGSPLHF. For the CDR3, the DNA is TGTGCCTGGACTAATTCGGGGGGCGGTTCACCCCTCCACTTT.